This T cell receptor (beta chain) stems from a study of cytomegalovirus exposure and HLA in healthy donors. PCR primers comprised 60 Vbeta and 13 Jbeta primers. Assay: immunoSEQ multiplex PCR; the TCRdb copy retains only in-frame clones and omits some. This sample has 120,000 or so clones, with over 60% found just once. Each donor's status was that of a healthy bone marrow donor. V lost 5 bases and J lost 0, with 11 bases in between. The CDR3 contains 13 residues. From germline, CDR1 is GTSNPN and CDR2 SVGIG (reference sequence). This rearrangement joins TRBV30 to TRBJ2-7; the D gene is possibly TRBD1 (6 bases). The sequence came from a woman aged 40 to 49 in good health and CMV-seropositive. Sequenced material: PBMCs. CDR3 sequence: CAWFPDSSYEQYF. The CDR3 DNA follows: TGTGCCTGGTTCCCGGACAGCTCCTACGAGCAGTACTTC. Drawing the rest from reference TRBV30 and TRBJ2-7, the complete variable domain is SQTIHQWPATLVQPVGSPLSLECTVEGTSNPNLYWYRQAAGRGLQLLFYSVGIGQISSEVPQNLSASRPQDRQFILSSKKLLLSDSGFYLCAWFPDSSYEQYFGPGTRLTVT.